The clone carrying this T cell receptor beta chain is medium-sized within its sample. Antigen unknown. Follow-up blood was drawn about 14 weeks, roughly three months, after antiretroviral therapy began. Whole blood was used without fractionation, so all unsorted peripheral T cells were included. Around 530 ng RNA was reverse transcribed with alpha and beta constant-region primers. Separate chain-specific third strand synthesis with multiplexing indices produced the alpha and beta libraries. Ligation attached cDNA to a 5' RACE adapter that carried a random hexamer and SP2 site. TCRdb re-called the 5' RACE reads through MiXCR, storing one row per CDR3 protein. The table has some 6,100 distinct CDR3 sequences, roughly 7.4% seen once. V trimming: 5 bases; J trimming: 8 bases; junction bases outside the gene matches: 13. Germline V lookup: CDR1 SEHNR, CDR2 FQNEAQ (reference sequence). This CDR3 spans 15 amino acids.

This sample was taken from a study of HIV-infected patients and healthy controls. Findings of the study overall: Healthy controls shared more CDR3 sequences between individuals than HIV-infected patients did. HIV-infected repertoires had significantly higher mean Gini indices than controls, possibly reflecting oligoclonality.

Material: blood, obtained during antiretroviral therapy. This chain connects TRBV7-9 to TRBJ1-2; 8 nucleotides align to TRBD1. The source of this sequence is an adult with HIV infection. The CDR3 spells CASSHEWQGARGYTF. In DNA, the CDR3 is TGTGCCAGCAGCCATGAGTGGCAGGGGGCGCGAGGCTACACCTTC.